The present T cell receptor beta chain was sequenced within a study of response to subunit inactivated influenza vaccine. Study outcomes and limitations: The authors proposed limited new T cell recruitment per seasonal influenza vaccination.

This clonotype came up once. Antigen: not known. In germline, CDR1 is SGHRS, CDR2 YFSETQ. CDR3 length equals 13 residues. V shed 3 bases and J shed 3 bases, with 10 bases lying between them. TCRdb reprocessed the RT-PCR reads with MiXCR, giving one entry per CDR3 protein. Found here are about 500,000 distinct CDR3 sequences, more than 15% of them singletons; the top ten hold roughly 3.1%. Sequenced here: CD4+ T cells sorted from PBMCs, sampled about 24 months after vaccination. The chain is built from TRBV5-1 and TRBJ2-7; D not resolved. The receptor was derived from a man between 50 and 69 years old who received an inactivated influenza vaccine. CDR3 amino acids: CASSSAASYEQYF. The CDR3 coding sequence is TGCGCCAGCAGCTCCGCCGCCAGCTACGAGCAGTACTTC.